This TCR beta chain was sequenced for a study of blood T cells in healthy people across ages. Alongside a J-beta primer mix, a sample-barcoded 5' primer served in a second PCR lasting about 6 to 11 cycles. TCRdb re-called the 5' RACE reads with MiXCR, one entry per CDR3 protein. The sample contains 1.5 million to 2 million distinct CDR3 sequences, approximately 30% of which appear only once. The sample taken for sequencing was blood. This sequence was found in a woman in her twenties or thirties in good health.

The CDR3 sequence: CSASQGALLGSNEKLFF. The CDR3, as DNA: TGCAGTGCTTCACAGGGGGCCCTCCTCGGATCTAATGAAAAACTGTTTTTT. The chain links TRBV20-1 to TRBJ1-4; 9 bases map to TRBD1. Unmatched junction bases numbered 13, after V lost 5 bases and J lost 3 bases. Looked up from germline, CDR1 is DFQATT and CDR2 is SNEGSKA (reference sequence). The CDR3 contains 17 residues.